This T cell receptor beta chain was documented in a study of naive and memory T cell subsets (dated by TCRdb to between 2016 and 2019). For the wider study: An open-source, UMI-based TCR alpha and beta sequencing pipeline was applied to sorted naive and memory peripheral blood T cell subsets. The functional CMV T cell responses agreed completely with IgG serology results. RNA was DNase-treated and reverse transcribed with TCR constant-region primers, mostly using SuperScript III.

On the study overall, not on this receptor specifically: A power law was followed by TCR abundance, with an exponent that differed between naive and memory subsets but was consistent across the three individuals. RNA-based TCR counts may be affected by expression changes linked to T cell activation and differentiation. In both CD4 and CD8 cells, a rise in Gini index and a fall in Shannon and inverse Simpson diversity were observed from naive through CM, EM and EMRA. No ground truth was available to validate the repertoire findings for the naive and memory subsets. Each clonotype was defined as a single alpha or beta chain sequence rather than as a paired alpha/beta receptor. After error correction, only a single occurrence was seen for over 95% of naive TCR sequences, so much steeper abundance distributions were produced than in memory subsets.

Including the terminal cysteine and phenylalanine, the CDR3 comprises 15 residues. Only the CDR3 region is kept as DNA, spanning 45 bases read in frame from base 1. The junction carries 13 bases between V and J, which are trimmed by 0 bases and 4 bases respectively. The germline V gene provides CDR1 SGHRS and CDR2 YFSETQ. This clonotype has a handful of counts. The antigen it recognizes is unknown. Base quality data are lacking; no much larger clone is found one base away. From the second PCR step on, the TCR alpha and beta chain libraries were amplified in separate reactions. Donor CMV status was determined by IFNgamma production from CD4+ T cells after overnight stimulation of fresh PBMCs with CMV viral lysate. CD4 T cells were positively selected with Miltenyi beads, followed by positive selection of CD8 T cells from the CD4-negative fraction. After staining for CD3, CD4, CD8, CD45RA, CD27 and a live/dead dye, cells were sorted on a BD Aria II into four subsets based on CD45RA and CD27. Blood came from three healthy volunteers, each fractionated into CD4 and CD8 T cells and then into four differentiation subsets. About 0.13 L of peripheral blood was collected from each donor, and PBMC were isolated from the blood using Ficoll-Paque PLUS density-gradient centrifugation. Sorted cells were lysed in RLT buffer, and RNA was extracted with a Qiagen RNeasy kit and stored at -80°C.

Preparation of the library involved UMI-ligation and nested PCR. The beta constant-region primer consisted of an equimolar mixture of two oligonucleotides that together covered TRBC1 and TRBC2. A single-stranded oligonucleotide bearing the SP2 primer plus a 12-nucleotide UMI was ligated onto the 3' end of the cDNA by T4 RNA ligase 1. Four rounds of PCR were used to amplify ligated cDNA, with nested alpha and beta constant-region primers being used together with the SP2 primer. Incubation of the ligation reaction was carried out at 16 degrees C for roughly 18-24 hours. PCR2 was usually performed as a SYBR Green qPCR and halted at a preset threshold so that over-amplification would not occur. Agencourt AMPure XP magnetic beads were used for all purifications after the first. Libraries were quantified by Qubit and checked on a TapeStation, with a main peak expected near 650 bp. Pooled libraries were sequenced on an Illumina MiSeq with v2 2x251 paired-end kits, typically giving about 0.95-2.2 million reads per sample. Each sample was pooled at about 4 nM, and roughly 5-7% PhiX was included to help cluster recognition. In the original analysis: Using tag matching that tolerated one base-pair mismatch, Decombinator assigned V and J genes to FASTQ reads that had been processed by Demultiplexor. Collapsinator relied on UMIs to fix sequencing errors as well as frequency errors caused by PCR heterogeneity. CDR3Translator translated TCRs and extracted CDR3s from the conserved cysteine to the FGXG phenylalanine, flagging non-productive sequences. Gini, Shannon entropy and inverse Simpson indices were calculated on repertoires subsampled to equal numbers of UMI-defined TCRs. Within the linear range, a power law was fitted to clonotype abundance distributions using maximum likelihood. For one naive CD8 sample, the pipeline and MIGEC produced similar UMI counts, unique TCR numbers and clonal distributions. A set of several thousand CMV-associated CDR3 sequences, compiled from VDJdb and a published dataset, was used to search the repertoires. TCRdb reprocessed the public reads (quality trimming at Q25 with fastp, clone calling with MiXCR) and kept in-frame beta chains. Every distinct CDR3 protein forms one entry, paired with its most common genes and DNA. The V and J calls, along with clone size, are taken from TCRdb and not from the paper's own processing. In this sample the table shows approximately 85,000 distinct CDR3 sequences, approximately 6.5% of which occur a single time. Jointly, the top ten make up over 1.5% of the sample.

This receptor was taken from a human donor in good health. Sequencing was performed on central memory CD4+ T cells from blood. The cell subset or site label, as the study defines it: central memory, CD45RA- CD27+. The chain couples TRBV5-1 to TRBJ2-5; the D gene cannot be resolved reliably. The base sequence is TGCGCCAGCAGCTTGGCCGCGCGGCCTCGAGAGACCCAGTACTTC. This translates into CASSLAARPRETQYF.